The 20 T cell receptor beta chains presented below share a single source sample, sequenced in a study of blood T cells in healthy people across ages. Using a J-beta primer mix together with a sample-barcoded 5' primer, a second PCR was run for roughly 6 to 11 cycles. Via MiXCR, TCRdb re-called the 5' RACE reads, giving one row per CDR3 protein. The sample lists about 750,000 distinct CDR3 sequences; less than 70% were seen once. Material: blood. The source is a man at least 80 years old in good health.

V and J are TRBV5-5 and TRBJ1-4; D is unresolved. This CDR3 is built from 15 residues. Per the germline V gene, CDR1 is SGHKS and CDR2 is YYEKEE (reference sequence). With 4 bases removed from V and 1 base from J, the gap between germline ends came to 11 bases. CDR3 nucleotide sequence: TGTGCCAGCAGCCCTTTGACCGAAACTAATGAAAAACTGTTTTTT. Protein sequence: CASSPLTETNEKLFF.

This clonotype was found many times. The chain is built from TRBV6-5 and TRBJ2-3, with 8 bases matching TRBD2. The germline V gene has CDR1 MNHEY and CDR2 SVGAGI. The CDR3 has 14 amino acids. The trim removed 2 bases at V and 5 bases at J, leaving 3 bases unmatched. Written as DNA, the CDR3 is TGTGCCAGCAGTTACGGGCTAGCGGGAGATACGCAGTATTTT. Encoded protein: CASSYGLAGDTQYF.

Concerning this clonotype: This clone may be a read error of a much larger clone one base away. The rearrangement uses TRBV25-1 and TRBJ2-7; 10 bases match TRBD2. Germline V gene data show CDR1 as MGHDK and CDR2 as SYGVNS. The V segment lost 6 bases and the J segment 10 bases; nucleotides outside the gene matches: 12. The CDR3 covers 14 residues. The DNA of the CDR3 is TGTGCCAGCAGGGATCTAGCGGGAGAGGGGATCCAGTACTTC. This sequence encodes CASRDLAGEGIQYF.

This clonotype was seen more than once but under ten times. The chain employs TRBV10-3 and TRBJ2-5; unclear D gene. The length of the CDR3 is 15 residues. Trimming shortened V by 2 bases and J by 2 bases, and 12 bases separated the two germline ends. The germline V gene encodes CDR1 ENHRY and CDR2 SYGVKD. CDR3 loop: CAISEPANPQETQYF. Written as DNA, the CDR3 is TGTGCCATCAGTGAGCCCGCCAACCCGCAAGAGACCCAGTACTTC.

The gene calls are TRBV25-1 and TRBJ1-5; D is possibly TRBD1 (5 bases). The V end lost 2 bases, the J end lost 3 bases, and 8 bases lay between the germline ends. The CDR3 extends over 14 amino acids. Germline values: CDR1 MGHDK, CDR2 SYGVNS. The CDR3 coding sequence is TGTGCCAGCAGTGAACCCAGGGTCAATCAGCCCCAGCATTTT. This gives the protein CASSEPRVNQPQHF.

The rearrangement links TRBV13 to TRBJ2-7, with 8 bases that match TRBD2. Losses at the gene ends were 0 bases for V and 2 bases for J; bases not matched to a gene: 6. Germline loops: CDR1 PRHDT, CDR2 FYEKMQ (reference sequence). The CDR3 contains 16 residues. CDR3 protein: CASSLGRRGGAYEQYF. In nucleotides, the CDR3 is TGTGCCAGCAGCTTAGGCCGACGGGGGGGGGCCTACGAGCAGTACTTC.

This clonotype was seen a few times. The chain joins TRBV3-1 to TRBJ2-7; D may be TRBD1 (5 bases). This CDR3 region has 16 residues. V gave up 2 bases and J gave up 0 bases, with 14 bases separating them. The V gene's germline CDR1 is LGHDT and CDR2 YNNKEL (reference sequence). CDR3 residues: CASSQRTGHFSYEQYF. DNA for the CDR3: TGTGCCAGCAGCCAACGAACCGGACACTTCTCCTACGAGCAGTACTTC.

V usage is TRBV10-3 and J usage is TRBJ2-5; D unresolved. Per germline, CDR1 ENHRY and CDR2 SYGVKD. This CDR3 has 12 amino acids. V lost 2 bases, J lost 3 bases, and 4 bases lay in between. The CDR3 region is CAISEREETQYF. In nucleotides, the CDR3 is TGTGCCATCAGTGAGAGAGAAGAGACCCAGTACTTC.

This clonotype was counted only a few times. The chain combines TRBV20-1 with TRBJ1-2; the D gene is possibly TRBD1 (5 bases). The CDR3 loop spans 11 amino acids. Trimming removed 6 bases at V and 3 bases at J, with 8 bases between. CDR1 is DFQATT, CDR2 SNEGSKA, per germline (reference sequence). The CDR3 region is CSAPRDYGYTF. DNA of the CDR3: TGCAGTGCCCCCAGGGACTATGGCTACACCTTC.

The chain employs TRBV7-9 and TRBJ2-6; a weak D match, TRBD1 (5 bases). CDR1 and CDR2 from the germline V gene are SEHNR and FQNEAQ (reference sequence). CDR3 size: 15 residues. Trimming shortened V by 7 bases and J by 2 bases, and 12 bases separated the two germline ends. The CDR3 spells CASKGRLPGANVLTF. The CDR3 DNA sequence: TGTGCCAGCAAGGGGCGGCTCCCTGGGGCCAACGTCCTGACTTTC.

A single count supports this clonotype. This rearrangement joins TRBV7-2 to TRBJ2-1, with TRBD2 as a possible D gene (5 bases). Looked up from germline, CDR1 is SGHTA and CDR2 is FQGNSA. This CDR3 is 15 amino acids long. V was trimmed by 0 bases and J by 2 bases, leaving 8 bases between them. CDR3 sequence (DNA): TGTGCCAGCAGCTTAGCGCGGGCGCCCTACAATGAGCAGTTCTTC. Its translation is CASSLARAPYNEQFF. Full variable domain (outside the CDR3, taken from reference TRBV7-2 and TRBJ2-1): GAGVSQSPSNKVTEKGKDVELRCDPISGHTALYWYRQSLGQGLEFLIYFQGNSAPDKSGLPSDRFSAERTGGSVSTLTIQRTQQEDSAVYLCASSLARAPYNEQFFGPGTRLTVL.

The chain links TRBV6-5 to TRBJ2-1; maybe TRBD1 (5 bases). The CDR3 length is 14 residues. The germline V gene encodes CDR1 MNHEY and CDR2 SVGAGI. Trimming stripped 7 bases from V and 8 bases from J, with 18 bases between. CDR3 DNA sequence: TGTGCCAGCACAATTGGGGCTACCTATTATGAGCAGTTCTTC. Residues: CASTIGATYYEQFF.

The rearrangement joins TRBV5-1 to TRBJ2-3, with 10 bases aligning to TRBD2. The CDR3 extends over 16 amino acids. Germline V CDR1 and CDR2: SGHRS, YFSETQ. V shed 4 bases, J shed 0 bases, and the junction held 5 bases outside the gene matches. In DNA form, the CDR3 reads TGCGCCAGCAGCGGGATGACTAGCGGGAGCACAGATACGCAGTATTTT. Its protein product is CASSGMTSGSTDTQYF.

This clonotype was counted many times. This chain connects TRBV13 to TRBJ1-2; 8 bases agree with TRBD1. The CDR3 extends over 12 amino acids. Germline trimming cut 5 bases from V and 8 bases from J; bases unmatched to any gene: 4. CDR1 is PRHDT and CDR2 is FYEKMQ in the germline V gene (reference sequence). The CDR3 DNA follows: TGTGCCAGCAGCGAGACAGGGGACGGCTACACCTTC. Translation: CASSETGDGYTF.

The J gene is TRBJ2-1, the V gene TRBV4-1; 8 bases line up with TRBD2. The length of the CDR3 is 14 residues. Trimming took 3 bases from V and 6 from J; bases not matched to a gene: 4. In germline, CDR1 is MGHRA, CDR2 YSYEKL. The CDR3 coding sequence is TGCGCCAGCAGCCAGACTAGCGAGTCCAATGAGCAGTTCTTC. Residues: CASSQTSESNEQFF.

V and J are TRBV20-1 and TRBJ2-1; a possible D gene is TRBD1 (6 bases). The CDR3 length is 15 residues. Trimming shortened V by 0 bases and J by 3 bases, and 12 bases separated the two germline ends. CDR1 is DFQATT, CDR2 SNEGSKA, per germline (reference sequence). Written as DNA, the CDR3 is TGCAGTGCTAGAGATTGGGGGCCTTACTACAATGAGCAGTTCTTC. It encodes CSARDWGPYYNEQFF.

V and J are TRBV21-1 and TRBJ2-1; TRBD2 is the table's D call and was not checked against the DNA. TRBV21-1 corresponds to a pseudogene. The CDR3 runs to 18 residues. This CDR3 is CASSKIKAGTRGYNEQFF. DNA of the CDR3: TGTGCCAGCAGCAAAATCAAAGCCGGGACTAGAGGCTACAATGAGCAGTTCTTC.

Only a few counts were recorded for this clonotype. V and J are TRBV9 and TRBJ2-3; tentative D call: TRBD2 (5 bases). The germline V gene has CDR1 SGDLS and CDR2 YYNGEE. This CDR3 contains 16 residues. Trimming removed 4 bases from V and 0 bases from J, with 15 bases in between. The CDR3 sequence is CASSPSPGTSTDTQYF. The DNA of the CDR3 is TGTGCCAGCAGCCCAAGCCCGGGAACTAGCACAGATACGCAGTATTTT.

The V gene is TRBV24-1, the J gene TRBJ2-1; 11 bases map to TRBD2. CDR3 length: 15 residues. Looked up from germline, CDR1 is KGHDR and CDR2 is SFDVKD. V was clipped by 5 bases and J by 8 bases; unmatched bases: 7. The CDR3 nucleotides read TGTGCCACCAGTGTGAAGGTAGCGGGAGGGGATGAGCAGTTCTTC. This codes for CATSVKVAGGDEQFF.

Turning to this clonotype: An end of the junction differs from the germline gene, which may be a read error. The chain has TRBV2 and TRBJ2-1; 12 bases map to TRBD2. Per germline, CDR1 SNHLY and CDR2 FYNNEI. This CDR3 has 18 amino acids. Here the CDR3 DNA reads TGTGCCAGCAGTGTATGGACTAGCGGGATCCCTTCCTACAATGGGCAGTTCTTC. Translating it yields CASSVWTSGIPSYNGQFF.